This T cell receptor (beta chain) appears in the sequencing data of a study of blood T cell repertoires in COVID-19. Background on the study: T cells, B-cell-depleted T cells, or PBMCs provided the cDNA or gDNA that served as material.

Per germline, CDR1 MNHNS and CDR2 SASEGT. The CDR3 consists of 16 residues. The V gene end was trimmed by 4 bases and the J gene end by 0 bases; junction bases not matched to a gene: 6. This table comes from immunoSEQ multiplex PCR, and its TCRdb copy is limited to in-frame clones, with some not included. This table holds about 200,000 clones, roughly 80% found once. This sequence was found in a woman of 80 years or more with acute or convalescent COVID-19. V usage is TRBV6-1 and J usage is TRBJ1-5, with 7 bases identical to TRBD1. The sequenced sample consisted of peripheral blood. CDR3 sequence reads: CASSGIGTDSNQPQHF. CDR3 nucleotides: TGTGCCAGCAGTGGGATCGGGACAGATAGCAATCAGCCCCAGCATTTT.